This TCR beta chain was retrieved from a study of CD8 T cells in ankylosing spondylitis. The study, taken as a whole, reports: Earlier literature documents some of the motif variants in reactive arthritis synovial fluid and blood. Ankylosing spondylitis blood appeared to carry a characteristic TCR beta motif of under ten highly homologous variants.

This clonotype showed up many times. The antigen remains unidentified. The CDR3 extends over 15 amino acids. The germline CDR1 and CDR2 sequences are SGHRS and YFSETQ. Unmatched junction bases numbered 6, after V lost 2 bases and J lost 2 bases. Libraries for TCR beta were made by quantitative 5'-RACE with molecular barcodes. In TCRdb, the 5' RACE reads were re-called with MiXCR into one record per CDR3 protein. The sample lists 150,000 to 200,000 distinct CDR3 sequences; roughly 12% were seen once. The chain has TRBV5-1 and TRBJ2-7, with 8 positions matching TRBD1. This sequence was found in a male donor with ankylosing spondylitis or in good health (not recorded which). Material for sequencing was blood, either unsorted or a sorted T cell fraction (not recorded which). For the CDR3, the DNA is TGCGCCAGCAGCTTCATCGGGGACAGGACCTACGAGCAGTACTTC. This translates into CASSFIGDRTYEQYF.